This record concerns one T cell receptor (beta chain) sequence. This entry belongs to a study of cytomegalovirus exposure and HLA in healthy donors. CDR1 is SQVTM and CDR2 is ANQGSEA in the germline V gene. This CDR3 has 13 residues. V gave up 7 bases and J gave up 2 bases, with 12 bases separating them. The primer mix had 60 Vbeta and 13 Jbeta primers. Original handling: Later, 65 million to 85 million unique TCR beta chains were counted in an analysis, and approximately 10 million of them were shared. The assay was immunoSEQ multiplex PCR, and TCRdb's table has in-frame clones only and misses some. D and trimming were read from the DNA, whereas the V and J calls and clone size are those reported in that table. The table lists around 190,000 clones, more than 70% of them singletons, with more than 4% in the top ten.

The clonotype originates from a young man in good health and CMV-seropositive. The sequenced sample was PBMCs. The V and J genes are TRBV29-1 and TRBJ1-3; a weak D match, TRBD1 (6 bases). CDR3: CSGATGPGNTIYF. CDR3 DNA sequence: TGCAGCGGAGCTACAGGGCCTGGAAACACCATATATTTT.